These 27 T cell receptor beta chains share one sample of origin, sequenced in a study of blood T cell repertoires in COVID-19. Only in-frame clones appear in the TCRdb table, and some are missing; sequencing was by immunoSEQ multiplex PCR. The sample lists under 100,000 clones; about 85% were seen once. Specimen: peripheral blood. The receptor source for this set is a woman of 80 years or more with COVID-19, enrolled during active disease.

The chain employs TRBV5-1 and TRBJ1-5; D possibly corresponds to TRBD1 (6 bases). Looked up from germline, CDR1 is SGHRS and CDR2 is YFSETQ. V was pared by 1 base and J by 7 bases, with 9 bases between. This CDR3 is 13 amino acids long. The CDR3 coding sequence is TGCGCCAGCAGCTTGACGGGGGGCCAGCCCCAGCATTTT. This gives the protein CASSLTGGQPQHF.

This clone came up once. The chain couples TRBV19 to TRBJ1-5; TRBD1 aligns across 7 bases. CDR1 is LNHDA, CDR2 SQIVND, per germline (reference sequence). With 7 bases clipped from V and 3 bases from J, the junction kept 12 bases outside the gene matches. The CDR3 has 16 residues. CDR3 in DNA: TGTGCCAGTACCGGGGGCCAGGGGGGCCTCAATCAGCCCCAGCATTTT. Protein: CASTGGQGGLNQPQHF.

V usage is TRBV9 and J usage is TRBJ1-1, with D unresolved. Germline CDR1 reads SGDLS; CDR2 reads YYNGEE. The V and J ends lost 3 bases and 0 bases respectively, with 9 bases between them. CDR3 length: 14 residues. CDR3 nucleotide sequence: TGTGCCAGCAGCGCCAACATAATGAACACTGAAGCTTTCTTT. Translated, it gives CASSANIMNTEAFF.

The rearrangement joins TRBV15 to TRBJ1-6, with D maybe TRBD1 (5 bases). Germline CDR1 LNHNV, CDR2 YYDKDF (reference sequence). Trimming stripped 1 base from V and 13 bases from J, with 14 bases between. This CDR3 has 14 amino acids. The CDR3 region is CATSRAGDGAPLHF. CDR3 DNA sequence: TGTGCCACCAGCAGAGCGGGGGATGGGGCTCCCCTCCACTTT.

The gene calls are TRBV6-5 and TRBJ1-5, with D unresolved. Trimming removed 5 bases at V and 3 bases at J, with 11 bases between. The CDR3 sequence is 14 residues long. Germline CDR1 is MNHEY and CDR2 is SVGAGI. CDR3 region: CASSPSGLNQPQHF. The CDR3 DNA follows: TGTGCCAGCAGTCCTTCCGGACTCAATCAGCCCCAGCATTTT.

This clone was recorded a few times. The V gene is TRBV30, the J gene TRBJ2-7, with D tentatively TRBD2 (6 bases). The length of the CDR3 is 12 residues. Trimming stripped 0 bases from V and 11 bases from J, with 14 bases between. Germline lookup yields CDR1 GTSNPN and CDR2 SVGIG (reference sequence). CDR3 bases: TGTGCCTGGAGTGTGGAGGGCAGTTTGAAGTACTTC. Translated, it gives CAWSVEGSLKYF.

The J gene is TRBJ2-5, the V gene TRBV5-1; 7 bases map to TRBD1. This CDR3 contains 14 residues. The trim removed 4 bases at V and 1 base at J, leaving 4 bases unmatched. CDR1 SGHRS and CDR2 YFSETQ come from the germline V gene. CDR3 region: CASSKTGLQETQYF. The CDR3 coding sequence is TGCGCCAGCAGCAAGACAGGGCTCCAAGAGACCCAGTACTTC.

This chain uses TRBV9 with TRBJ1-2; perhaps TRBD1 as D (5 bases). This CDR3 is built from 15 residues. The germline gives CDR1 SGDLS, CDR2 YYNGEE. Trimming removed 0 bases from V and 0 bases from J, with 9 bases in between. The CDR3 DNA reads TGTGCCAGCAGCGTAGGTCCCAGGGCTAACTATGGCTACACCTTC. Translation: CASSVGPRANYGYTF.

In regard to this clone: Germline is not matched at one junction end, which may reflect a read error. The genes are TRBV7-9 and TRBJ1-1; no clear D gene. Per the germline V gene, CDR1 is SEHNR and CDR2 is FQNEAQ (reference sequence). This CDR3 has 10 amino acids. CDR3 bases: TGTGCCAGCAGCTTAAGCGACCTTATGTTT. It codes for CASSLSDLMF.

The chain recombines TRBV24-1 with TRBJ2-1; 7 nucleotides line up with TRBD1. This CDR3 region has 13 residues. Germline V gene data show CDR1 as KGHDR and CDR2 as SFDVKD. The V segment lost 5 bases and the J segment 4 bases; nucleotides outside the gene matches: 1. The chain's CDR3 is CATSGDRYNEQFF. CDR3 DNA sequence: TGTGCCACCAGTGGGGACAGATACAATGAGCAGTTCTTC.

This chain links TRBV7-8 with TRBJ1-3; no clear D gene. The CDR3 extends over 14 amino acids. The V end lost 1 base, the J end lost 0 bases, and 4 bases lay between the germline ends. Germline CDR1 reads SGHVS; CDR2 reads FQNEAQ. CDR3 nucleotides: TGTGCCAGCAGCTTAGACAACTCTGGAAACACCATATATTTT. It encodes CASSLDNSGNTIYF.

The CDR3 here is CASSLQLQGSPLHF. Written as DNA, the CDR3 is TGTGCCAGCAGCTTACAGCTTCAGGGTTCACCCCTCCACTTT. V gene TRBV7-8 combines with J gene TRBJ1-6; D is perhaps TRBD1 (5 bases). The CDR3 is 14 amino acids. V lost 2 bases and J lost 9, with 11 bases in between. CDR1 is SGHVS, CDR2 FQNEAQ, per germline.

The V call is TRBV10-2, the J call TRBJ2-3, with 9 bases aligning to TRBD2. With 2 bases clipped from V and 5 bases from J, the junction kept 11 bases outside the gene matches. The CDR3 totals 17 residues. CDR1 is WSHSY and CDR2 is SAAADI in the germline V gene. In nucleotides, the CDR3 is TGCGCCAGCAGTGAGGGCAAGGGCGGGAGGGCCGTAGATACGCAGTATTTT. Amino acids: CASSEGKGGRAVDTQYF.

The rearrangement uses TRBV10-1 and TRBJ2-7, with TRBD1 identical over 8 bases. V shed 6 bases and J 4 bases; nucleotides not matched to a gene: 11. The germline CDR1 and CDR2 sequences are WNHNN and SYGVQD (reference sequence). CDR3 size: 15 residues. CDR3 bases: TGCGCCAGCAGCGACCCTGGGACAGGTGTTTACGAGCAGTACTTC. Protein product: CASSDPGTGVYEQYF.

This chain links TRBV4-1 with TRBJ1-1, with D perhaps matching TRBD1 (6 bases). V was trimmed by 6 bases and J by 3 bases, leaving 11 bases between them. CDR3 length: 13 residues. Germline lookup yields CDR1 MGHRA and CDR2 YSYEKL. CDR3 nucleotides: TGCGCCAGCAGACGGGGGGCCCACACTGAAGCTTTCTTT. Encoded protein: CASRRGAHTEAFF.

This clone was recorded a few times. The V and J genes are TRBV5-1 and TRBJ2-1, with a weak D call TRBD2 (5 bases). V was clipped by 6 bases and J by 8 bases, with 9 bases between them. CDR1 and CDR2 (germline): SGHRS, YFSETQ. CDR3 size: 11 residues. CDR3 sequence reads: CASMLEDEQFF. CDR3 bases: TGCGCCAGCATGTTGGAGGATGAGCAGTTCTTC.

This clone was seen a few times. The chain joins TRBV7-2 to TRBJ2-1; 8 bases map to TRBD2. This CDR3 region has 15 residues. V lost 3 bases and J lost 4; bases outside the gene matches: 5. CDR1 SGHTA and CDR2 FQGNSA come from the germline V gene. DNA for the CDR3: TGTGCCAGCAGCTTCTCGCGGGGGGAATACAATGAGCAGTTCTTC. It yields the protein CASSFSRGEYNEQFF.

This chain links TRBV29-1 with TRBJ2-1, with D maybe TRBD2 (5 bases). Per germline, CDR1 SQVTM and CDR2 ANQGSEA. V was trimmed by 5 bases and J by 1 base, leaving 9 bases between them. This CDR3 region has 13 residues. CDR3 bases: TGCAGCGTTTTGAGGGTGTCCTACAATGAGCAGTTCTTC. Translating it yields CSVLRVSYNEQFF.

This clone showed up just a few times. The genes are TRBV15 and TRBJ1-2, with TRBD1 as a possible D gene (5 bases). Germline V gene data show CDR1 as LNHNV and CDR2 as YYDKDF (reference sequence). The V end lost 1 base, the J end lost 1 base, and 16 bases lay between the germline ends. The CDR3 covers 17 residues. The DNA of the CDR3 is TGTGCCACCAGCAGAGTTCCTGGGGCTACTTTTAACTATGGCTACACCTTC. This gives the protein CATSRVPGATFNYGYTF. Complete variable domain (other parts from reference TRBV15 and TRBJ1-2): DAMVIQNPRYQVTQFGKPVTLSCSQTLNHNVMYWYQQKSSQAPKLLFHYYDKDFNNEADTPDNFQSRRPNTSFCFLDIRSPGLGDTAMYLCATSRVPGATFNYGYTFGSGTRLTVV.

This clone was seen a single time. V and J are TRBV7-2 and TRBJ2-7, with TRBD2 matching over 14 bases. Germline trimming cut 0 bases from V and 0 bases from J; bases unmatched to any gene: 16. This CDR3 region has 22 residues. Germline V gene data show CDR1 as SGHTA and CDR2 as FQGNSA. CDR3 loop: CASSLAGTSGSLGAFGSYEQYF. The CDR3 bases are TGTGCCAGCAGCTTAGCAGGGACTAGCGGGAGTCTGGGGGCATTCGGCTCCTACGAGCAGTACTTC.

In this sample, this clone turned up once. This rearrangement joins TRBV10-3 to TRBJ2-3; TRBD2 matches 16 bases. The trim removed 8 bases at V and 2 bases at J, leaving 7 bases unmatched. Germline V gives CDR1 ENHRY, CDR2 SYGVKD. CDR3 length: 17 residues. CDR3 residues: CAIGRGTSGGATDTQYF. CDR3 nucleotide sequence: TGTGCCATCGGTCGAGGGACTAGCGGGGGGGCCACAGATACGCAGTATTTT.

This chain connects TRBV6-6 to TRBJ1-1; TRBD1 aligns across 8 bases. Looked up from germline, CDR1 is MNHNY and CDR2 is SVGAGI (reference sequence). The J segment lost 1 base and the V segment lost 5 bases, leaving 3 bases of the junction unmatched. The CDR3 sequence is 14 residues long. The CDR3 sequence is CASSPGQGNTEAFF. The CDR3 nucleotides read TGTGCCAGCAGTCCTGGACAGGGGAACACTGAAGCTTTCTTT.

This clone was detected a few times. This chain joins TRBV19 and TRBJ1-5; TRBD1 is a possible D gene (6 bases). The CDR3 loop spans 15 amino acids. The V gene's germline CDR1 is LNHDA and CDR2 SQIVND (reference sequence). The V gene lost 6 bases and the J gene lost 0 bases, with 12 bases spanning the gap. This chain's CDR3 is CASRETGYSNQPQHF. The CDR3 coding sequence is TGTGCCAGTAGGGAGACAGGCTATAGCAATCAGCCCCAGCATTTT.

The chain employs TRBV10-3 and TRBJ2-2, with 10 nucleotides matching TRBD2. Germline V gene lookup returns CDR1 ENHRY and CDR2 SYGVKD. Trimming cost V 2 bases and J 7 bases; bases outside gene matches: 7. The CDR3 extends over 16 amino acids. The DNA for the CDR3 is TGTGCCATCAGTGAGCAGCTAGCGGGAGTCAACGGGGAGCTGTTTTTT. Protein product: CAISEQLAGVNGELFF.

The chain links TRBV5-1 to TRBJ2-7; 12 nucleotides align to TRBD1. Trimming took 5 bases from V and 7 from J; bases not matched to a gene: 7. This CDR3 has 14 amino acids. CDR1 SGHRS and CDR2 YFSETQ come from the germline V gene. The CDR3 DNA follows: TGCGCCAGCAGTCGGGACAGGGGGCGCTGGGAGCAGTACTTC. It yields the protein CASSRDRGRWEQYF.

The rearrangement uses TRBV19 and TRBJ1-2, with unresolved D. CDR1 LNHDA and CDR2 SQIVND come from the germline V gene (reference sequence). CDR3 length: 14 residues. Between the trimmed V and J ends, which lost 4 bases and 10 bases, there was a span of 19 bases. CDR3 nucleotide sequence: TGTGCCAGTAGTAGATCGGCAGTACAGTTCCTCTACACCTTC. Its translation: CASSRSAVQFLYTF. Variable domain in full (rest from reference TRBV19 and TRBJ1-2): DGGITQSPKYLFRKEGQNVTLSCEQNLNHDAMYWYRQDPGQGLRLIYYSQIVNDFQKGDIAEGYSVSREKKESFPLTVTSAQKNPTAFYLCASSRSAVQFLYTFGSGTRLTVV.

The chain links TRBV30 to TRBJ2-3; a weak D match, TRBD2 (6 bases). The germline V gene encodes CDR1 GTSNPN and CDR2 SVGIG (reference sequence). V lost 1 base and J lost 4, with 12 bases in between. The CDR3 contains 14 residues. The CDR3 region is CAWSGGMIADTQYF. The CDR3 nucleotides are TGTGCCTGGAGTGGCGGGATGATCGCAGATACGCAGTATTTT.